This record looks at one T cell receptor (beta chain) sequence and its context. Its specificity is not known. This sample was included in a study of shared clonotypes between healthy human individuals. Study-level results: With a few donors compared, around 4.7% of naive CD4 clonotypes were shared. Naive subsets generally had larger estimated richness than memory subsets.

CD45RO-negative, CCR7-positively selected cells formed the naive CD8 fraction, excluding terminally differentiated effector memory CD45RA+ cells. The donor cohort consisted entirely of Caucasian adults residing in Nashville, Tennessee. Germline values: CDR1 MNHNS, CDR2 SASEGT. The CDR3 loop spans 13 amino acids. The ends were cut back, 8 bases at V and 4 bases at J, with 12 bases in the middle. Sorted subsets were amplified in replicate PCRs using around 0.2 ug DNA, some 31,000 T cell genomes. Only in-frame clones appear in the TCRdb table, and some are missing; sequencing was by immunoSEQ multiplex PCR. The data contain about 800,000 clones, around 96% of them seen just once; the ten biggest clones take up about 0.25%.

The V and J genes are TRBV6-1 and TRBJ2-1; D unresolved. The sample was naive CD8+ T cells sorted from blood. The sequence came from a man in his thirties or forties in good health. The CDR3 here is CASLSWDYNEQFF. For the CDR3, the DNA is TGTGCCAGCCTTAGCTGGGATTACAATGAGCAGTTCTTC.